This T cell receptor (beta chain) was captured in a study of blood T cell repertoires in COVID-19. From germline, CDR1 is LGHDT and CDR2 YNNKEL (reference sequence). After removal of 4 bases from V and 4 bases from J, the junction contained 1 base not matched to a gene. This CDR3 has 15 amino acids. Produced via immunoSEQ multiplex PCR; TCRdb's table is partial and in-frame only. Among some 260,000 clones listed, over 65% were seen once. The sequencing input was peripheral blood. The clonotype was recovered from a woman of 80 years or more with acute or convalescent COVID-19. This chain uses TRBV3-1 (or the pseudogene TRBV3-2) with TRBJ2-1; 13 bases are a match to TRBD2. The DNA of the CDR3 is TGTGCCAGCAGCCGACTAGCGGGAGGTTACAATGAGCAGTTCTTC. Amino acid sequence: CASSRLAGGYNEQFF.